The 6 T cell receptor beta chains below come from one sample, sequenced in a study of a mutant IDH1 vaccine in newly diagnosed glioma. Time point denoted: week 47, end of study. The content of each vaccine dose was 300 ug of mutant IDH1 20-mer peptide, and topical imiquimod accompanied it. Using immunoSEQ multiplex PCR, the repertoire was profiled, and TCRdb retains in-frame clones only, with some absent. The sample shows 30,000 to 35,000 clones, roughly 89% of them seen only once. The antigens of these receptors remain unknown. The sequencing used PBMCs, collected from a glioma patient whose treatment included an IDH1 peptide vaccine. Receptors were obtained from a man aged 40-55 years with glioma.

The chain employs TRBV5-1 and TRBJ1-1; D is unresolved. Trimming shortened V by 0 bases and J by 2 bases, and 5 bases separated the two germline ends. This CDR3 contains 13 residues. The germline gives CDR1 SGHRS, CDR2 YFSETQ. CDR3 sequence reads: CASSLAANTEAFF. Here the CDR3 DNA reads TGCGCCAGCAGCTTGGCAGCAAACACTGAAGCTTTCTTT.

V gene TRBV4-1 combines with J gene TRBJ2-6; 9 bases fit TRBD2. V shed 4 bases, J shed 1 base, and the junction held 11 bases outside the gene matches. The CDR3 spans 19 residues. Per the germline V gene, CDR1 is MGHRA and CDR2 is YSYEKL. CDR3 sequence: CASSPRAGGALSGANVLTF. In DNA, the CDR3 is TGCGCCAGCAGCCCCCGAGCGGGAGGAGCGTTATCTGGGGCCAACGTCCTGACTTTC.

This clone was found a few times. The rearrangement uses TRBV7-9 and TRBJ1-1, with no clear D. Germline-derived CDR1 and CDR2 are SEHNR and FQNEAQ (reference sequence). Trimming left V 3 bases short and J 1 base short, with 9 bases between. The CDR3 loop spans 14 amino acids. The CDR3 here is CASSLGSWNTEAFF. DNA for the CDR3: TGTGCCAGCAGCTTGGGCAGCTGGAACACTGAAGCTTTCTTT.

The chain carries TRBV19 and TRBJ2-1; 11 bases align to TRBD2. CDR1 LNHDA and CDR2 SQIVND come from the germline V gene (reference sequence). The CDR3 totals 15 residues. The J segment lost 10 bases and the V segment lost 6 bases, leaving 11 bases of the junction unmatched. The CDR3 nucleotides are TGTGCCAGTAGGAGTAGCGGGGGGGCTCGGTCCGAGCAGTTCTTC. Translating it yields CASRSSGGARSEQFF.

The chain has TRBV28 and TRBJ2-3; D perhaps matches TRBD1 (5 bases). Germline-derived CDR1 and CDR2 are MDHEN and SYDVKM. The V and J ends lost 8 bases and 9 bases respectively, with 30 bases between them. The CDR3 spans 17 residues. The CDR3 coding sequence is TGTGCCAGCCCACCCCCCCGGCAGGGCCCATCGTCGTGGACGCAGTATTTT. Its protein product is CASPPPRQGPSSWTQYF.

The chain combines TRBV27 with TRBJ2-7; 8 nucleotides agree with TRBD1. V dropped 6 bases and J dropped 2; count of bases not matched to a gene: 12. The CDR3 covers 16 residues. Looked up from germline, CDR1 is MNHEY and CDR2 is SMNVEV (reference sequence). The CDR3 loop reads CASSRFREQGAYEQYF. CDR3 nucleotide sequence: TGTGCCAGCAGCCGATTCCGGGAACAGGGGGCCTACGAGCAGTACTTC.